This note documents a single TCR beta chain sequence. Its specificity is not known. This specimen belongs to a study of cytomegalovirus exposure and HLA in healthy donors. Study results and caveats: The productive fraction for most TCR beta V segments was about 90% or about 30% in an earlier analysis.

PCR amplification relied on 60 Vbeta primers (plus 13 Jbeta primers). Only in-frame clones appear in the TCRdb table, and some are missing; sequencing was by immunoSEQ multiplex PCR. The sample comprises about 160,000 clones, 60% to 80% of which are singletons, and around 0.97% rests with the top ten. The germline CDR1 and CDR2 sequences are PRHDT and FYEKMQ (reference sequence). The length of the CDR3 is 17 residues. Trimming stripped 0 bases from V and 2 bases from J, with 16 bases between. This receptor was identified in a woman aged 45-59 years in good health and CMV-seropositive. Sequencing was performed on PBMCs. The chain joins TRBV13 to TRBJ2-5; D uncertain. The CDR3 reads CASSLGTPVERQETQYF. Here the CDR3 DNA reads TGTGCCAGCAGCTTAGGGACACCGGTGGAAAGACAAGAGACCCAGTACTTC.